This T cell receptor beta chain was sequenced for a study of cytomegalovirus exposure and HLA in healthy donors. Both 60 Vbeta primers and 13 Jbeta primers went into the PCR. Here immunoSEQ multiplex PCR was the method, and the copy in TCRdb shows in-frame clones only, minus some. The sample has around 92,000 clones; roughly four fifths are singletons. The CDR3 has 14 amino acids. Germline assignment: CDR1 SGHRS and CDR2 YFSETQ. V was trimmed by 6 bases and J by 0 bases, leaving 12 bases between them. The V call is TRBV5-1, the J call TRBJ1-1; D is possibly TRBD1 (5 bases). This clonotype was sampled from a female donor in good health and CMV-seropositive. Input material: PBMCs. The CDR3 DNA reads TGCGCCAGCAAAGGGGTGGGCATGAACACTGAAGCTTTCTTT. Protein product: CASKGVGMNTEAFF.